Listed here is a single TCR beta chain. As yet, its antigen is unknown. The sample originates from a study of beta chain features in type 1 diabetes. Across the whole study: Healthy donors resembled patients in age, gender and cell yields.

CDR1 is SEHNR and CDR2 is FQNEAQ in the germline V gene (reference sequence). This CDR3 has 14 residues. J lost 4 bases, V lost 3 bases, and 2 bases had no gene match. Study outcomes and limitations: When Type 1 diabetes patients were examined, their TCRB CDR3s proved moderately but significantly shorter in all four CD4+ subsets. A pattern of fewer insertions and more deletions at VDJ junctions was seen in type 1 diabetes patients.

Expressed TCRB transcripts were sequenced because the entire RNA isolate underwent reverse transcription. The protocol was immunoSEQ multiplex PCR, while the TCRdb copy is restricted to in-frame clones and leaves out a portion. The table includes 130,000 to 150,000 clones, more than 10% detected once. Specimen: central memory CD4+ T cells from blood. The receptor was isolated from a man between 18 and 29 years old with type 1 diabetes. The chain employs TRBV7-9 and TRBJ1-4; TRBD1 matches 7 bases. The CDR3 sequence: CASSFGQVNEKLFF. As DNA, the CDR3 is TGTGCCAGCAGCTTCGGACAGGTTAATGAAAAACTGTTTTTT. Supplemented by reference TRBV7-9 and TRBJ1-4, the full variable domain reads DTGVSQNPRHKITKRGQNVTFRCDPISEHNRLYWYRQTLGQGPEFLTYFQNEAQLEKSRLLSDRFSAERPKGSFSTLEIQRTEQGDSAMYLCASSFGQVNEKLFFGSGTQLSVL.